The clone carrying this T cell receptor (beta chain) was seen repeatedly, ten times or more. Its antigen is unknown. The sample belongs to a study of regulatory T cells in long-lasting Graves disease. Whole-study results and caveats: For persistent Graves' patients, TCR diversity was lower than for newly diagnosed ones.

Noted time point: newly diagnosed GD, antithyroid drugs for less than 3 months. PBMC-derived RNA was used for the TCR library. The germline gives CDR1 DFQATT, CDR2 SNEGSKA (reference sequence). The CDR3 length is 15 residues. V lost 6 bases to trimming and J lost 5 bases; unmatched junction nucleotides: 10. With iRepertoire HTBI primers and Arm-PCR of CDR3 regions, TCR beta libraries were built. Each CDR3 protein gets one entry after TCRdb re-called the multiplex PCR reads with MiXCR. The sample has 400,000 to 450,000 distinct CDR3 sequences, under 15% seen once; the top ten hold 16%. The same specimen was also included in a second study, on T cells in Graves' hyperthyroidism and ophthalmopathy.

The TCR sequence derives from a woman aged 25 to 39 with Graves disease. Sequencing was performed on peripheral blood mononuclear cells (PBMCs), taken at new diagnosis, from a patient treated with antithyroid drugs. This rearrangement joins TRBV20-1 to TRBJ2-5, with 12 bases matching TRBD2. The CDR3, as DNA: TGCAGTGCGCCTGCCCCGACTAGCGGGAGTGAGACCCAGTACTTC. Residues: CSAPAPTSGSETQYF.